The clone carrying this T cell receptor beta chain appeared a few times. Its antigen is currently unknown. The CDR3 has 13 residues. Trimming shortened V by 6 bases and J by 8 bases, and 16 bases separated the two germline ends. The sample originates from a study of T cells in Graves' hyperthyroidism and ophthalmopathy. Study at large: Peripheral blood was taken when the disease was first diagnosed, before any treatment began.

Clinical symptoms, serum thyroxine, TRAb, thyroid ultrasound and orbital computed tomography established diagnosis. It was 10 ml of fresh peripheral blood that supplied the PBMCs. Template material for amplifying TCR beta CDR3 regions consisted of RNA transcripts. Using the HTBI primer set, a first-round RT-PCR was run on the TCR CDR3. TCRdb re-called the multiplex PCR reads through MiXCR, storing one row per CDR3 protein. The profile shows 400,000 or so distinct CDR3 sequences, about 15% of them singletons. The study, taken as a whole, reports: Most expanded thyroid clonotypes above 0.001 also appeared in blood.

The clonotype was recovered from a woman aged 60-75 years with Graves' ophthalmopathy. V gene TRBV12-3 or TRBV12-4 combines with J gene TRBJ1-1, with D possibly matching TRBD1 (5 bases). Sequenced: blood. The CDR3 protein is CASSKHGTEEAFF. In DNA, the CDR3 is TGTGCCAGCAGCAAACACGGGACGGAAGAAGCTTTCTTT.